The 25 T cell receptor beta chains in this list originate from one sample, sequenced in a study of T cell responses to AZD1222 COVID-19 vaccine. Method: immunoSEQ multiplex PCR; TCRdb's copy keeps in-frame clones and lacks some. The sample records 84,000 or so clones, around nine tenths being singletons. The sequenced sample was peripheral blood, obtained on day 0 of AZD1222 vaccination. The receptors were gathered from an adult in good health.

The J gene is TRBJ2-7, the V gene TRBV10-2; no clear D gene. V dropped 9 bases and J dropped 6 bases, with 21 bases sitting between them. This CDR3 comprises 14 residues. Germline values: CDR1 WSHSY, CDR2 SAAADI. CDR3 sequence: CASKIGPSPIEQYF. CDR3 DNA: TGCGCCAGTAAAATAGGACCTTCCCCCATCGAGCAGTACTTC.

The chain carries TRBV18 and TRBJ2-2; 7 bases are a match to TRBD1. J was trimmed by 5 bases and V by 3 bases; bases with no gene match: 6. Germline CDR1 is KGHSH and CDR2 is LQKENI. The CDR3 covers 15 residues. The CDR3 sequence: CASSPLSRGTGELFF. The CDR3 nucleotides read TGTGCCAGCTCACCTTTGTCCAGGGGGACCGGGGAGCTGTTTTTT.

The V gene is TRBV9, the J gene TRBJ1-1; weak D call: TRBD1 (6 bases). The ends were cut back, 0 bases at V and 4 bases at J, with 13 bases in the middle. This CDR3 is 15 amino acids long. CDR1 and CDR2 (germline): SGDLS, YYNGEE. CDR3 nucleotide sequence: TGTGCCAGCAGCGTAGTGGGGGGCCTGGCCACTGAAGCTTTCTTT. It encodes CASSVVGGLATEAFF. The variable domain in full, with the rest retrieved from reference TRBV9 and TRBJ1-1, is DSGVTQTPKHLITATGQRVTLRCSPRSGDLSVYWYQQSLDQGLQFLIQYYNGEERAKGNILERFSAQQFPDLHSELNLSSLELGDSALYFCASSVVGGLATEAFFGQGTRLTVV.

This chain links TRBV18 with TRBJ1-2; possibly TRBD1 for D (5 bases). Germline assignment: CDR1 KGHSH and CDR2 LQKENI. This CDR3 spans 15 amino acids. V lost 1 base and J lost 6, with 15 bases in between. In DNA, the CDR3 is TGTGCCAGCTCACCACAAGAAAAGGGGCGGGATGGCTACACCTTC. This sequence encodes CASSPQEKGRDGYTF.

The chain recombines TRBV6-5 with TRBJ1-1; D is perhaps TRBD1 (6 bases). Germline V gene data show CDR1 as MNHEY and CDR2 as SVGAGI. The CDR3 totals 12 residues. Trimming took off 6 bases at V and 5 bases at J, with 10 bases between the two ends. CDR3: CASRQGETEAFF. The CDR3 region has the DNA TGTGCCAGCAGACAGGGAGAGACTGAAGCTTTCTTT.

The J gene is TRBJ1-2, the V gene TRBV25-1; the D gene is possibly TRBD1 (6 bases). The germline CDR1 and CDR2 sequences are MGHDK and SYGVNS. The CDR3 contains 15 residues. Trimming took off 3 bases at V and 4 bases at J, with 15 bases between the two ends. Here the CDR3 DNA reads TGTGCCAGCAGTGATATCGACAGGCCCTCCTATGGCTACACCTTC. Amino acids: CASSDIDRPSYGYTF.

The chain combines TRBV27 with TRBJ1-2; 7 bases agree with TRBD1. V was pared by 6 bases and J by 4 bases, with 8 bases of the junction left unmatched. In germline, CDR1 is MNHEY, CDR2 SMNVEV (reference sequence). The CDR3 contains 14 residues. CDR3: CASSQTGDPYGYTF. CDR3 nucleotides: TGTGCCAGCAGCCAAACAGGGGATCCCTATGGCTACACCTTC.

The chain employs TRBV23-1 and TRBJ1-1; a weak D match, TRBD1 (5 bases). TRBV23-1 is an ORF; its function is uncertain. The CDR3 is made up of 18 amino acids. The V gene lost 3 bases and the J gene lost 0 bases, with 20 bases spanning the gap. CDR3 amino acids: CASSHFDREAGLNTEAFF. For the CDR3, the DNA is TGCGCCAGCAGTCATTTCGACCGGGAGGCAGGGTTGAACACTGAAGCTTTCTTT.

The sample holds one count of this clone. The genes are TRBV6-5 and TRBJ1-6; D not certain. Per the germline V gene, CDR1 is MNHEY and CDR2 is SVGAGI. The germline V and J ends were trimmed by 0 bases and 6 bases, with 9 bases remaining between them. The CDR3 consists of 15 residues. As DNA, the CDR3 is TGTGCCAGCAGTTACTCTCGTGGCGGTAATTCACCCCTCCACTTT. Its translation: CASSYSRGGNSPLHF.

This clone was counted only a few times. The chain uses TRBV3-1 (or the pseudogene TRBV3-2) and TRBJ1-2; D is perhaps TRBD1 (6 bases). Between the trimmed V and J ends, which lost 3 bases and 6 bases, there was a span of 11 bases. Looked up from germline, CDR1 is LGHDT and CDR2 is YNNKEL (reference sequence). This CDR3 comprises 13 residues. The CDR3 DNA reads TGTGCCAGCAGCCAGCTGGCAGGGGATGGCTACACCTTC. Protein product: CASSQLAGDGYTF.

This rearrangement joins TRBV19 to TRBJ1-5; 8 nucleotides agree with TRBD1. Germline CDR1 LNHDA, CDR2 SQIVND (reference sequence). The CDR3 totals 15 residues. The trim removed 6 bases at V and 6 bases at J, leaving 10 bases unmatched. In nucleotides, the CDR3 is TGTGCCAGTAGCCTTGCCTGGACAGGGCTTCAGCCCCAGCATTTT. It is translated as CASSLAWTGLQPQHF.

This sequence joins TRBV27 and TRBJ1-2, with D tentatively TRBD1 (5 bases). Trimming cost V 0 bases and J 8 bases, with 16 bases left between them. Germline V lookup: CDR1 MNHEY, CDR2 SMNVEV (reference sequence). The CDR3 extends over 15 amino acids. CDR3 coding DNA: TGTGCCAGCAGTTTATCAACTCCGGGGCTAGGGGGCTACACCTTC. This gives the protein CASSLSTPGLGGYTF.

CDR3 region: CASSDAPGLGGDEQFF. The CDR3 region has the DNA TGTGCCAGCAGTGACGCCCCGGGACTAGGGGGGGATGAGCAGTTCTTC. The chain employs TRBV6-4 and TRBJ2-1; 8 nucleotides match TRBD2. The J segment lost 8 bases and the V segment lost 2 bases, leaving 11 bases of the junction unmatched. This CDR3 comprises 16 residues. The germline gives CDR1 MRHNA, CDR2 SNTAGT.

This clone was observed once. CDR3: CASSYRQPLNQPQHF. CDR3 DNA sequence: TGTGCCAGCAGTTACAGACAGCCGCTAAATCAGCCCCAGCATTTT. The chain uses TRBV6-2 or TRBV6-3 and TRBJ1-5; perhaps TRBD1 as D (5 bases). V lost 2 bases to trimming and J lost 4 bases, with 12 bases between them. Germline V gene lookup returns CDR1 MNHEY and CDR2 SVGEGT. The CDR3 has 15 amino acids.

This chain joins TRBV20-1 and TRBJ1-2, with D possibly TRBD1 on 6 matching bases. Germline assignment: CDR1 DFQATT and CDR2 SNEGSKA (reference sequence). Trimming removed 3 bases at V and 8 bases at J, with 19 bases between. The CDR3 totals 14 residues. The CDR3 here is CSASSPTGLRGYTF. In DNA form, the CDR3 reads TGCAGTGCTAGTTCCCCGACAGGCCTTAGGGGCTACACCTTC.

The chain combines TRBV3-1 (or the pseudogene TRBV3-2) with TRBJ1-6, with D unresolved. Trimming stripped 4 bases from V and 3 bases from J, with 16 bases between. The CDR3 is made up of 17 amino acids. Germline V gives CDR1 LGHDT, CDR2 YNNKEL (reference sequence). Here the CDR3 reads CASSRPQRANYNSPLHF. The CDR3 coding sequence is TGTGCCAGCAGCCGCCCTCAGAGGGCCAACTATAATTCACCCCTCCACTTT.

The rearrangement joins TRBV6-5 to TRBJ1-1; no clear D. Between the trimmed V and J ends, which lost 3 bases and 1 base, there was a span of 6 bases. The CDR3 spans 13 residues. In germline, CDR1 is MNHEY, CDR2 SVGAGI. As DNA, the CDR3 is TGTGCCAGCAGTTATGAAAGGAACACTGAAGCTTTCTTT. This encodes CASSYERNTEAFF.

The rearrangement joins TRBV5-6 to TRBJ1-2, with D tentatively TRBD1 (6 bases). V lost 2 bases and J 1 base, leaving 12 bases between the germline ends. This CDR3 has 15 amino acids. Germline CDR1 and CDR2: SGHDT and YYEEEE. The chain's CDR3 is CASSLQGGLNYGYTF. The CDR3 DNA is TGTGCCAGCAGCTTACAGGGTGGCCTTAACTATGGCTACACCTTC.

The gene calls are TRBV14 and TRBJ2-7; no definite D call. This CDR3 has 12 amino acids. V was pared by 3 bases and J by 2 bases, with 5 bases between. In germline, CDR1 is SGHDN, CDR2 FVKESK. CDR3 region: CASSHVAYEQYF. The CDR3 DNA follows: TGTGCCAGCAGCCATGTGGCCTACGAGCAGTACTTC. Using reference TRBV14 and TRBJ2-7 for the parts outside the CDR3, the full variable domain is EAGVTQFPSHSVIEKGQTVTLRCDPISGHDNLYWYRRVMGKEIKFLLHFVKESKQDESGMPNNRFLAERTGGTYSTLKVQPAELEDSGVYFCASSHVAYEQYFGPGTRLTVT.

V usage is TRBV27 and J usage is TRBJ1-2; no definite D call. The V end was cut by 5 bases, the J end by 2 bases, with 9 bases between. The CDR3 consists of 13 residues. Germline values: CDR1 MNHEY, CDR2 SMNVEV (reference sequence). The CDR3 sequence is CASSPRRNYGYTF. The CDR3 DNA reads TGTGCCAGCAGTCCCCGACGGAACTATGGCTACACCTTC.

The chain links TRBV30 to TRBJ1-2, with D maybe TRBD1 (5 bases). This CDR3 has 14 amino acids. Germline CDR1 GTSNPN, CDR2 SVGIG (reference sequence). The germline V and J ends were trimmed by 0 bases and 8 bases, with 16 bases remaining between them. The CDR3 DNA sequence: TGTGCCTGGAGTGTATCGGGGGTCGCCCTCGGCTACACCTTC. Residues: CAWSVSGVALGYTF.

The chain employs TRBV19 and TRBJ1-3, with TRBD1 matching 8 bases. This CDR3 has 16 residues. Germline CDR1 and CDR2: LNHDA and SQIVND (reference sequence). V dropped 2 bases and J dropped 2; count of bases not matched to a gene: 5. This chain's CDR3 is CASSINQGAPGNTIYF. DNA for the CDR3: TGTGCCAGTAGTATAAATCAGGGGGCGCCTGGAAACACCATATATTTT.

This chain uses TRBV30 with TRBJ1-5, with 7 bases that match TRBD1. The J segment lost 6 bases and the V segment lost 8 bases, leaving 10 bases of the junction unmatched. The CDR3 loop spans 13 amino acids. Germline CDR1 GTSNPN, CDR2 SVGIG (reference sequence). Here the CDR3 reads CASASGDSQPQHF. CDR3 in DNA: TGTGCCAGCGCATCCGGGGACAGTCAGCCCCAGCATTTT.

The V call is TRBV10-2, the J call TRBJ1-5; 9 positions match TRBD1. The CDR3 is 11 amino acids. J was trimmed by 9 bases and V by 6 bases; bases with no gene match: 0. The germline V gene encodes CDR1 WSHSY and CDR2 SAAADI. CDR3 sequence: CASRDRGPQHF. In nucleotides, the CDR3 is TGCGCCAGCAGGGACAGGGGGCCCCAGCATTTT.

The rearrangement links TRBV4-1 to TRBJ1-1; D may be TRBD1 (6 bases). CDR3 length: 17 amino acids. Per germline, CDR1 MGHRA and CDR2 YSYEKL. V lost 3 bases and J lost 7, with 24 bases in between. CDR3 loop: CASSHRAAGAAVNEAFF. The CDR3 DNA is TGCGCCAGCAGCCACAGGGCAGCAGGGGCGGCGGTTAATGAAGCTTTCTTT.